The source of this T cell receptor beta chain is a study of ipilimumab plus nivolumab after autologous stem cell transplantation. Overall study findings and caveats: Authors suggest TCR repertoire, Treg phenotype and gut microbiota support further study.

Profiling relied on immunoSEQ multiplex PCR, and the TCRdb table lists in-frame clones only, not all of them. The sample has some 25,000 clones, 86% seen once. This CDR3 spans 10 amino acids. The V gene lost 0 bases and the J gene lost 6 bases, with 0 bases spanning the gap. Remarks on this clone: What it recognizes is unknown.

V usage is TRBV5-3 and J usage is TRBJ2-5; D is undetermined. TRBV5-3 is an open reading frame, and its role is uncertain. This TCR was recovered from a male donor with diffuse large B-cell lymphoma. This sample comprised PBMCs, obtained in a trial of ipilimumab plus nivolumab as post-transplant consolidation. The CDR3 DNA follows: TGTGCCAGAAGCTTGGAGACCCAGTACTTC. Its protein product is CARSLETQYF.